One sample yielded the 10 T cell receptor beta chains listed below, sequenced in a study of control samples from healthy donors and cancer patients. The assay was immunoSEQ multiplex PCR, and TCRdb's table has in-frame clones only and misses some. The sample has approximately 120,000 clones, roughly 91% seen once. Sequenced input: blood. The origin of the receptors is a middle-aged man in good health.

The rearrangement joins TRBV29-1 to TRBJ2-3, with D possibly being TRBD2 (6 bases). The CDR3 consists of 15 residues. Germline V gene lookup returns CDR1 SQVTM and CDR2 ANQGSEA. Trimming left V 3 bases short and J 1 base short, with 14 bases between. The CDR3 protein is CSVDLERARTDTQYF. The CDR3 DNA reads as TGCAGCGTTGACCTCGAGCGGGCCCGCACAGATACGCAGTATTTT.

The chain is built from TRBV12-5 and TRBJ1-6, with a possible D match to TRBD1 (5 bases). V lost 1 base and J 5 bases, leaving 9 bases between the germline ends. Per germline, CDR1 LGHNT and CDR2 FRNRAP. The CDR3 spans 15 residues. The CDR3 DNA reads as TGTGCTAGTGGTTTGGGACAGCTAAATAATTCACCCCTCCACTTT. Protein: CASGLGQLNNSPLHF.

The V gene is TRBV7-2, the J gene TRBJ2-3, with a possible D match to TRBD2 (6 bases). The V end was cut by 5 bases, the J end by 2 bases, with 14 bases between. Germline loops: CDR1 SGHTA, CDR2 FQGNSA. The CDR3 extends over 15 amino acids. CDR3 amino acids: CASSNIAVDTDTQYF. The CDR3 region has the DNA TGTGCCAGCAGCAACATAGCGGTGGACACAGATACGCAGTATTTT.

The genes are TRBV6-1 and TRBJ2-7, with TRBD2 as a possible D gene (5 bases). Germline values: CDR1 MNHNS, CDR2 SASEGT. This CDR3 has 16 residues. V dropped 4 bases and J dropped 5 bases, with 21 bases sitting between them. The CDR3 spells CASSARESGWAHEQYF. CDR3 bases: TGTGCCAGCAGTGCCCGGGAATCCGGTTGGGCCCACGAGCAGTACTTC.

V gene TRBV4-2 combines with J gene TRBJ1-2, with a possible D match to TRBD1 (6 bases). Trimming removed 4 bases from V and 6 bases from J, with 18 bases in between. Per germline, CDR1 LGHNA and CDR2 YNFKEQ. This CDR3 comprises 15 residues. The CDR3, as DNA: TGTGCCAGCAGCCCCGGACAGTCAGAAGTAAATGGCTACACCTTC. This encodes CASSPGQSEVNGYTF.

The rearrangement joins TRBV29-1 to TRBJ2-7; D may be TRBD1 or TRBD2 (6 bases each). This CDR3 comprises 12 residues. Germline V gene sequence: CDR1 SQVTM, CDR2 ANQGSEA. V gave up 7 bases and J gave up 2 bases, with 12 bases separating them. The CDR3: CSGWRGTYEQYF. CDR3 nucleotides: TGCAGCGGTTGGAGGGGGACCTACGAGCAGTACTTC.

The V gene is TRBV24-1, the J gene TRBJ2-3, with TRBD2 matching 7 bases. Losses at the gene ends were 9 bases for V and 3 bases for J; bases not matched to a gene: 11. The CDR3 is 15 amino acids. The germline CDR1 and CDR2 sequences are KGHDR and SFDVKD. The chain's CDR3 is CATSSRASGTDTQYF. Written as DNA, the CDR3 is TGTGCCACCTCTAGTCGGGCTAGCGGTACAGATACGCAGTATTTT.

The V call is TRBV2, the J call TRBJ2-7, with D perhaps matching TRBD2 (5 bases). The CDR3 totals 13 residues. V lost 8 bases and J 4 bases, leaving 15 bases between the germline ends. Germline assignment: CDR1 SNHLY and CDR2 FYNNEI. The CDR3 loop is CASGRGWGYEQYF. For the CDR3, the DNA is TGTGCCAGCGGACGAGGGTGGGGTTACGAGCAGTACTTC.

The genes are TRBV21-1 and TRBJ2-7; whether TRBD2, the table's D call, matches the DNA was not checked. TRBV21-1 is flagged as a pseudogene. CDR3 length: 19 residues. The CDR3, as DNA: TGTGCCAGCAGCAAAGGCGGTAGGTTGCAGACACTAGACTCCTACGAGCAGTACTTC. This translates into CASSKGGRLQTLDSYEQYF.

The chain recombines TRBV11-2 with TRBJ1-4; no clear D. Germline CDR1 reads SGHAT; CDR2 reads FQNNGV. The CDR3 has 14 amino acids. V was shortened by 2 bases and J by 4 bases, with 8 bases between the two germline ends. Written as DNA, the CDR3 is TGTGCCAGCAGCTTACTGCAGGATAATGAAAAACTGTTTTTT. This translates into CASSLLQDNEKLFF.